This passage covers 2 T cell receptor beta chains from one sample sequenced in a study of T-cell reconstitution after alpha-beta-depleted transplantation in children. TCRbeta library construction was performed incorporating unique molecular identifiers. Using its own MiXCR run on the PCR reads, TCRdb lists one record per CDR3 protein. Of 200,000 to 250,000 distinct CDR3 sequences in the sample, 12% were seen once. The sequences come from PBMCs from the stem cell graft donor, collected from the stem cell graft. These receptors were collected from a human donor who donated a stem cell graft to a child with acute lymphoblastic leukemia.

This clonotype was recorded at least ten times. The rearrangement links TRBV2 to TRBJ2-1; possibly TRBD1 or TRBD2 for D (5 bases each). This CDR3 is built from 17 residues. CDR1 and CDR2 from the germline V gene are SNHLY and FYNNEI. Trimming took 2 bases from V and 1 from J, leaving 15 bases between them. The CDR3, as DNA: TGTGCCAGCAGTGAATCCGGGGCTAGCCGGTCCTACAATGAGCAGTTCTTC. Its translation is CASSESGASRSYNEQFF.

This clonotype has at least ten counts. The rearrangement joins TRBV7-8 to TRBJ2-3; D ambiguous. This CDR3 contains 16 residues. Germline-derived CDR1 and CDR2 are SGHVS and FQNEAQ. The V and J ends lost 1 base and 0 bases respectively, with 11 bases between them. CDR3 nucleotide sequence: TGTGCCAGCAGCTTAGGTACCGCCCCGAGCACAGATACGCAGTATTTT. Amino acids: CASSLGTAPSTDTQYF.